This T cell receptor beta chain derives from a study of response to subunit inactivated influenza vaccine. MiXCR, applied by TCRdb to the RT-PCR reads, yields one record per CDR3 protein. Altogether approximately 500,000 distinct CDR3 sequences are present, 10% to 15% being singletons, with the ten largest covering roughly 14%. Study-wide results and limits: Only a handful of new T cells, the authors suggested, are recruited with each seasonal influenza vaccination.

To note about this clonotype: Its matching antigen is unknown.

The receptor comes from a middle-aged man who received an inactivated influenza vaccine. Source: PBMCs from blood, taken roughly 6 weeks after vaccination.

CDR3 coding DNA: TGCGCCAGCAGCTTTGGGTCCTACCAAGAGACCCAGTACTTC. This codes for CASSFGSYQETQYF. The chain uses TRBV4-1 and TRBJ2-5, with D hard to call. This CDR3 has 14 residues. V was trimmed by 5 bases and J by 0 bases, leaving 10 bases between them. CDR1 is MGHRA, CDR2 YSYEKL, per germline.